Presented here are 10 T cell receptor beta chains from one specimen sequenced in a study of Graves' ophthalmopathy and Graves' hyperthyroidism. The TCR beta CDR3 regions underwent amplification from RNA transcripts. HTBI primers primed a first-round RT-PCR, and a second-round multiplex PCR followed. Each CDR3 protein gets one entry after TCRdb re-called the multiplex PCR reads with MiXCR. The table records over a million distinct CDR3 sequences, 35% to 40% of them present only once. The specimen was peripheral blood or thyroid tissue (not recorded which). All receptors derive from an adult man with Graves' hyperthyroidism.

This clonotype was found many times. The CDR3 bases are TGTGCCAGCAGTGACCCCGACAGCTACGAGCAGTACTTC. It translates to CASSDPDSYEQYF. The chain joins TRBV25-1 to TRBJ2-7; a weak D match, TRBD1 (5 bases). In germline, CDR1 is MGHDK, CDR2 SYGVNS. The V gene lost 3 bases and the J gene lost 3 bases, with 9 bases spanning the gap. The CDR3 is made up of 13 amino acids.

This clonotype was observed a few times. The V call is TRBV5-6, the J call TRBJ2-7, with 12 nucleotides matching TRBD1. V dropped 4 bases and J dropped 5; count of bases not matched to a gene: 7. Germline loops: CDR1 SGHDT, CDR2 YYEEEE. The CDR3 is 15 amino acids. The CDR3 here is CASSPGTGGFHEQYF. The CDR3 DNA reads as TGTGCCAGCAGCCCCGGGACAGGGGGCTTCCACGAGCAGTACTTC.

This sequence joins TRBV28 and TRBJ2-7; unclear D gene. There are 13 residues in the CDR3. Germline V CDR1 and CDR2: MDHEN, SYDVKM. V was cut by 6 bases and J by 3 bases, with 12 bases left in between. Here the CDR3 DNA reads TGTGCCAGCAGCCGAACGGTCTACTACGAGCAGTACTTC. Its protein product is CASSRTVYYEQYF.

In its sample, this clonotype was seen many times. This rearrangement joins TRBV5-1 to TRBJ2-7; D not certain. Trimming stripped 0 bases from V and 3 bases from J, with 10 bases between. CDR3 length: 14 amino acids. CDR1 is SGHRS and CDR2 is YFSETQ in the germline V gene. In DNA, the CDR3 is TGCGCCAGCAGCTTGGCGGAGAGCCACTACGAGCAGTACTTC. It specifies CASSLAESHYEQYF.

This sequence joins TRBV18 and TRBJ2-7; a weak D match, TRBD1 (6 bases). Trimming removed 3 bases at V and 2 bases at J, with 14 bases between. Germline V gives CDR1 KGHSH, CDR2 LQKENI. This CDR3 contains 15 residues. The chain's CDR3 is CASSPGTTRPYEQYF. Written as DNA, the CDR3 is TGTGCCAGCTCACCCGGGACAACCCGGCCCTACGAGCAGTACTTC.

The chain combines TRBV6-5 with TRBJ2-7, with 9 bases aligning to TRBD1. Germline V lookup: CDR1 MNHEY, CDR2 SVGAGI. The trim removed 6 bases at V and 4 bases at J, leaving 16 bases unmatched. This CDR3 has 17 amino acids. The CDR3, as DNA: TGTGCCAGCAGCCACCCAGATAGGACAGGGGTAGCATACGAGCAGTACTTC. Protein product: CASSHPDRTGVAYEQYF.

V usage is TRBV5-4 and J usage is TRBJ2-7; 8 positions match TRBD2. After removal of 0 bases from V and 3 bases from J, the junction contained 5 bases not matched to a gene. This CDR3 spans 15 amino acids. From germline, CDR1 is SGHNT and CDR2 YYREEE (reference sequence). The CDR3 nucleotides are TGTGCCAGCAGCTTGGCCGAGCGGGGGCTCTACGAGCAGTACTTC. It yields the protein CASSLAERGLYEQYF.

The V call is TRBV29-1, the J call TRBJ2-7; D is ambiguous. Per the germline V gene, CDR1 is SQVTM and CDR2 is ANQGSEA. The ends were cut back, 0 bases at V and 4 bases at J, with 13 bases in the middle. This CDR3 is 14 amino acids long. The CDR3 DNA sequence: TGCAGCGTTGAAGATCCCGACTCCGTATACGAGCAGTACTTC. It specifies CSVEDPDSVYEQYF.

For the CDR3, the DNA is TGTGCCAGCAGTTTAAAACTAGGAGAATTTAGCAATCAGCCCCAGCATTTT. Its translation is CASSLKLGEFSNQPQHF. V gene TRBV12-3 or TRBV12-4 combines with J gene TRBJ1-5; D is uncertain. This CDR3 is 17 amino acids long. Trimming removed 2 bases at V and 0 bases at J, with 14 bases between.

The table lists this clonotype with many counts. CDR3 sequence reads: CASSRFFLYNSPLHF. The CDR3, as DNA: TGTGCCAGCAGCCGATTCTTCCTGTATAATTCACCCCTCCACTTT. The chain joins TRBV6-5 to TRBJ1-6; the D is unclear. The V gene lost 6 bases and the J gene lost 4 bases, with 13 bases spanning the gap. This CDR3 is built from 15 residues. Germline V gene lookup returns CDR1 MNHEY and CDR2 SVGAGI.